What follows is one T cell receptor (beta chain) and its context. Its specificity is unknown. The table came from immunoSEQ multiplex PCR; TCRdb's copy has only in-frame clones and leaves some out. The sample contains some 25,000 clones, about 94% of which appear only once. The data derive from a study of STAT3 mutations in large granular lymphocyte leukemia. In the study overall: 40% of treated T-LGLL patients showed hematologic response to immunosuppression.

Study-level points and caveats: At least one immunodominant TCR beta clonotype appeared in every T-cell large granular lymphocyte leukemia patient. Some patients had persisting codominant clonotypes that could mask small clones.

The trim removed 7 bases at V and 4 bases at J, leaving 11 bases unmatched. The germline gives CDR1 SQVTM, CDR2 ANQGSEA. This CDR3 has 14 residues. The V and J genes are TRBV29-1 and TRBJ2-3; 7 positions agree with TRBD2. The sequencing input was peripheral blood mononuclear cells. The receptor's source is a man between 35 and 55 years old with T-cell large granular lymphocyte leukemia. Some clones in this sample may be carry-over from other donors' samples. The chain's CDR3 is CSASAGELADTQYF. The CDR3 nucleotides read TGCAGCGCCTCGGCGGGGGAACTGGCAGATACGCAGTATTTT.